The clone carrying this TCR beta chain has just one count. No antigen is known for it. This entry belongs to a study of OX40 agonist ivuxolimab in advanced cancers. Study overall: Patients were given ivuxolimab, an antibody that agonizes OX40 (CD134). Earlier anti-PD-1, anti-PD-L1 or anti-CTLA-4 therapy was permitted; roughly 37% had received some.

Study-level findings and limits: CD8+ T cells were the subset that, on average, had more expanded clones than CD4+.

Produced via immunoSEQ multiplex PCR; TCRdb's table is partial and in-frame only. The sample carries about 77,000 clones, 65% to 90% recorded once. This CDR3 has 15 amino acids. V shed 2 bases, J shed 8 bases, and the junction held 7 bases outside the gene matches. Germline CDR1 and CDR2: LGHNA and YNFKEQ. Baseline was the first blood sampling point, followed by cycle 4 day 1 and cycle 7 day 1. This TCR was sampled from an adult with an advanced solid tumor such as melanoma, head and neck, liver or kidney cancer. The sample consisted of CD4+ or CD8+ T cells sorted from blood, taken in a trial of the OX40 agonist ivuxolimab. The chain joins TRBV4-2 to TRBJ2-1; TRBD2 agrees at 9 bases. CDR3 nucleotide sequence: TGTGCCAGCAGCCAACCGGCTAGCGGGAATTATGAGCAGTTCTTC. It is translated as CASSQPASGNYEQFF.